This is a list of T cell receptor beta chains from one sample in a study of GPR56 and killer-like receptors on CD4 memory cells. Each CDR3 protein gets one entry in TCRdb, which reprocessed the reads and gives no DNA. Its clone listing holds more than 2,500 distinct CDR3 sequences. The sample comprised memory CD4+ T cells from blood. Receptor source: a human donor in good health. The CDR3 runs from the conserved cysteine through the conserved F or W. Where a row states a size, it is once, few, many or the class of an expanded clone; other rows omit it.

V	size	J	CDR3
TRBV25-1	-	TRBJ1-2	CASSELGAAYYGYTF
TRBV6-1	medium-sized	TRBJ1-1	CASSESGWGAPEAFF
TRBV6-6	medium-sized	TRBJ1-3	CASSYRSPGRGGGNTIYF
TRBV2	-	TRBJ2-5	CASSYQETQYF
TRBV6-2/TRBV6-3	-	TRBJ1-2	CASSSPDRAGGNYGYTF
TRBV7-3	-	TRBJ1-4	CASSPPEGVREKLFF
TRBV11-2	-	TRBJ2-3	CASSHGDGTDTQYF
TRBV6-2/TRBV6-3	-	TRBJ2-6	CASSPGTGGNVLTF
TRBV27	-	TRBJ2-1	CASSLSGQGGNNEQFF
TRBV12-3/TRBV12-4	-	TRBJ2-5	CASSPGTSGQETQYF
TRBV10-3	medium-sized	TRBJ1-5	CAISDGDRAQPQHF
TRBV6-5	medium-sized	TRBJ1-1	CASNLRQGTEAFF
TRBV7-9	medium-sized	TRBJ1-1	CASSPNAGQGAFF
TRBV10-3	medium-sized	TRBJ1-1	CAIRPTGENTEAFF
TRBV2	-	TRBJ1-1	CASKQGGIEAFF
TRBV29-1	medium-sized	TRBJ1-1	CSVEFGSEAFF